Following are 31 T cell receptor beta chains from one sample sequenced in a study of low-dose radiotherapy and immunotherapy resistance in tumors (dated 2022 in TCRdb). The sample's time point, from its label and the paper: after trial treatment. In light of the paper, this sample's treatment or condition label describes: LDRT plus nivolumab, ipilimumab, low-dose cyclophosphamide and aspirin (RACIN trial). Reads for this sample came from an Illumina MiniSeq. Superscript III and a set of TRAV- and TRBV-specific primers were used to synthesize first-strand cDNA, so that both TCRalpha and TCRbeta chains were covered. A roughly 20-cycle PCR with Phusion amplified the TCRs, pairing a constant-region primer with the adapter that was attached to the V primers. TCRdb applied fastp at Q25 and MiXCR to the public reads, then kept only in-frame beta chains. Records with the same CDR3 protein are collapsed into one entry carrying the most frequent genes and DNA. This sample comprises some 38,000 distinct CDR3 sequences, 20% to 25% of them detected only once. The ten largest clones capture just under 9.5% of the sample.

Sequences were derived from PBMCs, sampled after low-dose radiotherapy plus immunotherapy. Receptors were obtained from a female donor with ovarian cancer.

As to this clonotype: A read error is likely here: a far larger clone is one base away. J is TRBJ2-1 and V is TRBV27; D call uncertain. Germline V CDR1 and CDR2: MNHEY, SMNVEV (reference sequence). This CDR3 is 16 amino acids long. CDR3 residues: CASSEAPPTSHNEQIF. The CDR3 nucleotides read TGTGCCAGCAGTGAAGCGCCGCCTACCTCCCACAATGAGCAGATCTTC.

This clonotype was seen repeatedly, ten times or more. This chain uses TRBV19 with TRBJ2-7; 8 bases map to TRBD1. Germline V CDR1 and CDR2: LNHDA, SQIVND (reference sequence). The CDR3 loop spans 13 amino acids. With V trimmed by 5 bases and J by 3 bases, 3 bases remained unmatched. The DNA of the CDR3 is TGTGCCAGTAGTTTCGGGACAGGCTACGAGCAGTACTTC. This codes for CASSFGTGYEQYF.

The chain has TRBV20-1 and TRBJ2-1, with D perhaps given as TRBD1 or TRBD2 (5 bases each). Germline values: CDR1 DFQATT, CDR2 SNEGSKA (reference sequence). The V end was cut by 0 bases, the J end by 7 bases, with 10 bases between. This CDR3 region has 13 residues. The CDR3 region is CSARDSRGNEQFF. For the CDR3, the DNA is TGCAGTGCTAGAGATTCGAGGGGAAATGAGCAGTTCTTC.

The sample holds a few counts of this clonotype. The chain links TRBV6-5 to TRBJ1-1; 9 bases fit TRBD1. Germline V gene lookup returns CDR1 MNHEY and CDR2 SVGAGI. J lost 4 bases, V lost 5 bases, and 5 bases had no gene match. The CDR3 loop spans 14 amino acids. CDR3 DNA: TGTGCCAGCAGTCGGGGACAGGGTATCACTGAAGCTTTCTTT. Translating gives CASSRGQGITEAFF.

In this sample, this clonotype turned up many times. This chain connects TRBV5-6 to TRBJ1-2; 8 bases line up with TRBD1. Trimming cost V 4 bases and J 2 bases; bases outside gene matches: 10. This CDR3 has 16 amino acids. Germline-derived CDR1 and CDR2 are SGHDT and YYEEEE. The CDR3: CASSPLGQGGNYGYTF. As DNA, the CDR3 is TGTGCCAGCAGCCCACTCGGACAGGGCGGGAACTATGGCTACACCTTC. The full variable domain, its missing parts supplied by reference TRBV5-6 and TRBJ1-2, is DAGVTQSPTHLIKTRGQQVTLRCSPKSGHDTVSWYQQALGQGPQFIFQYYEEEERQRGNFPDRFSGHQFPNYSSELNVNALLLGDSALYLCASSPLGQGGNYGYTFGSGTRLTVV.

This clonotype was seen at least ten times. This chain uses TRBV12-3 or TRBV12-4 with TRBJ1-2; D is perhaps TRBD1 (5 bases). This CDR3 contains 15 residues. The V gene lost 3 bases and the J gene lost 8 bases, with 19 bases spanning the gap. The CDR3 sequence is CASSLGEWGRSGYTF. DNA of the CDR3: TGTGCCAGCAGTTTGGGGGAGTGGGGAAGGAGCGGCTACACCTTC.

This clonotype was seen at least ten times. This rearrangement joins TRBV18 to TRBJ1-1; D gene ambiguous. CDR1 and CDR2 from the germline V gene are KGHSH and LQKENI. Trimming removed 2 bases at V and 1 base at J, with 11 bases between. The CDR3 contains 15 residues. CDR3 sequence (DNA): TGTGCCAGCTCACCAGGTGGAGATAAGAACACTGAAGCTTTCTTT. This sequence encodes CASSPGGDKNTEAFF.

V is TRBV18 and J is TRBJ2-3; the match to TRBD2 covers 11 bases. CDR1 is KGHSH, CDR2 LQKENI, per germline. This CDR3 has 15 residues. Trimming at V came to 5 bases and at J to 4 bases, leaving 5 bases not matched to a gene. CDR3 residues: CASSLAGGPSDTQYF. The CDR3 DNA is TGTGCCAGCTCATTAGCGGGAGGGCCTTCAGATACGCAGTATTTT. Looking up the rest from reference TRBV18 and TRBJ2-3 gives the full variable domain: NAGVMQNPRHLVRRRGQEARLRCSPMKGHSHVYWYRQLPEEGLKFMVYLQKENIIDESGMPKERFSAEFPKEGPSILRIQQVVRGDSAAYFCASSLAGGPSDTQYFGPGTRLTVL.

J is TRBJ1-1 and V is TRBV6-5, with a weak D call TRBD1 (6 bases). The germline CDR1 and CDR2 sequences are MNHEY and SVGAGI. Trimming left V 1 base short and J 5 bases short, with 17 bases between. The CDR3 consists of 16 residues. The CDR3 sequence: CASSYFTGPGVTEAFF. CDR3 nucleotides: TGTGCCAGCAGTTACTTTACAGGGCCGGGTGTTACTGAAGCTTTCTTT.

The sample holds many counts of this clonotype. The V call is TRBV5-4, the J call TRBJ2-5; D perhaps matches TRBD2 (6 bases). The germline V and J ends were trimmed by 4 bases and 3 bases, with 16 bases remaining between them. The CDR3 contains 15 residues. Germline loops: CDR1 SGHNT, CDR2 YYREEE (reference sequence). The DNA of the CDR3 is TGTGCCAGCAGCGGCACTAGCCTAGGGGAAGAGACCCAGTACTTC. Translation: CASSGTSLGEETQYF.

This clonotype was observed a handful of times. The chain carries TRBV2 and TRBJ2-1, with TRBD1 identical over 8 bases. The J segment lost 6 bases and the V segment lost 10 bases, leaving 14 bases of the junction unmatched. The CDR3 is made up of 15 amino acids. The germline gives CDR1 SNHLY, CDR2 FYNNEI. In DNA, the CDR3 is TGTGCCAACGACAGGGGACGTCTATCATTCAATGAGCAGTTCTTC. Its translation: CANDRGRLSFNEQFF. Filled out from reference TRBV2 and TRBJ2-1, the complete variable domain reads EPEVTQTPSHQVTQMGQEVILRCVPISNHLYFYWYRQILGQKVEFLVSFYNNEISEKSEIFDDQFSVERPDGSNFTLKIRSTKLEDSAMYFCANDRGRLSFNEQFFGPGTRLTVL.

With respect to this clonotype: Because the CDR3's place on the DNA is in doubt, the DNA is left out and the CDR3 is given as listed by TCRdb. J is TRBJ1-4 and V is TRBV5-1; the table gives TRBD1 as D, unverified against the DNA. The germline gives CDR1 SGHRS, CDR2 YFSETQ. The CDR3 totals 18 residues, both ends included. The CDR3 reads CASSPSVGGSPNEKLFFF.

There are many counts of this clonotype. The V and J genes are TRBV2 and TRBJ2-1; D might be TRBD1 or TRBD2, each matching 5 bases. The CDR3 runs to 12 residues. The germline CDR1 and CDR2 sequences are SNHLY and FYNNEI. Trimming left V 6 bases short and J 6 bases short, with 9 bases between. The CDR3 DNA reads TGTGCCAGCAGGCAGGGAGTCAATGAGCAGTTCTTC. Encoded protein: CASRQGVNEQFF.

In its sample, this clonotype was seen many times. This chain uses TRBV2 with TRBJ2-2, with 8 bases matching TRBD1. J gave up 5 bases and V 5 bases, and 7 bases lay outside the gene matches. Germline assignment: CDR1 SNHLY and CDR2 FYNNEI. This CDR3 has 15 residues. CDR3 in DNA: TGTGCCAGCAGTCCGCAGGGGGCGCCGACCGGGGAGCTGTTTTTT. Protein: CASSPQGAPTGELFF.

This clonotype was observed at least ten times. The genes are TRBV28 and TRBJ1-1; 7 bases are a match to TRBD1. Germline assignment: CDR1 MDHEN and CDR2 SYDVKM. V dropped 7 bases and J dropped 4; count of bases not matched to a gene: 3. The CDR3 spans 12 residues. The CDR3, as DNA: TGTGCCAGCATCCCAGGGGGCACTGAAGCTTTCTTT. This codes for CASIPGGTEAFF.

This clonotype was detected only once. V usage is TRBV28 and J usage is TRBJ2-1; D is undetermined. Germline CDR1 and CDR2: MDHEN and SYDVKM. V was trimmed by 3 bases and J by 15 bases, leaving 15 bases between them. The CDR3 runs 12 residues. The CDR3 bases are TGTGCCAGCAGTTTGGTCTTAAGGTCCCGGTTCTTC. The encoded protein is CASSLVLRSRFF.

This clonotype has at least ten counts. The J gene is TRBJ1-2, the V gene TRBV11-2, with a possible D match to TRBD1 (5 bases). CDR1 SGHAT and CDR2 FQNNGV come from the germline V gene. This CDR3 has 13 amino acids. Trimming shortened V by 6 bases and J by 4 bases, and 12 bases separated the two germline ends. CDR3 in amino acids: CASRPGVGYGYTF. Written as DNA, the CDR3 is TGTGCCAGCAGACCGGGGGTAGGCTATGGCTACACCTTC.

This clonotype was seen ten or more times. The chain is built from TRBV19 and TRBJ1-2; no reliable D call. The CDR3 spans 11 residues. V shed 11 bases and J shed 8 bases, with 15 bases lying between them. Germline CDR1 LNHDA, CDR2 SQIVND (reference sequence). CDR3 sequence: CASNGEEGYTF. CDR3 DNA sequence: TGTGCCTCGAACGGGGAGGAAGGCTACACCTTC.

This clonotype was counted at least ten times. The chain links TRBV19 to TRBJ2-7; 7 bases are shared with TRBD1. The CDR3 has 15 amino acids. Per the germline V gene, CDR1 is LNHDA and CDR2 is SQIVND (reference sequence). V trimming: 2 bases; J trimming: 0 bases; junction bases outside the gene matches: 4. CDR3 region: CASSIWDRSSYEQYF. The CDR3 nucleotides read TGTGCCAGTAGTATATGGGACAGAAGCTCCTACGAGCAGTACTTC.

The sample holds many counts of this clonotype. V and J are TRBV12-3 or TRBV12-4 and TRBJ1-1; tentative D call: TRBD1 (6 bases). The CDR3 length is 13 residues. The V end was cut by 6 bases, the J end by 1 base, with 9 bases between. CDR3 amino acids: CASSPGENTEAFF. DNA of the CDR3: TGTGCCAGCAGCCCAGGGGAGAACACTGAAGCTTTCTTT.

Ten or more counts support this clonotype. The chain carries TRBV28 and TRBJ1-5; TRBD1 matches at 7 bases. J lost 8 bases, V lost 4 bases, and 8 bases had no gene match. CDR1 is MDHEN, CDR2 SYDVKM, per germline. CDR3 length: 14 residues. CDR3 DNA: TGTGCCAGCAGTTCCACAGGGGCTCGGGAGCCCCAGCATTTT. It is translated as CASSSTGAREPQHF.

The rearrangement links TRBV9 to TRBJ1-2, with a tentative D call TRBD1 (5 bases). Germline assignment: CDR1 SGDLS and CDR2 YYNGEE. Trimming shortened V by 2 bases and J by 0 bases, and 26 bases separated the two germline ends. The CDR3 is made up of 20 amino acids. The CDR3 nucleotides are TGTGCCAGCAGCGTCGCACCCACTCGTGGGGGAGCCCAAGCTAACTATGGCTACACCTTC. Its translation: CASSVAPTRGGAQANYGYTF.

This clonotype was seen many times. The chain is built from TRBV7-3 and TRBJ2-7, with 15 bases aligning to TRBD2. The CDR3 contains 19 residues. Germline V CDR1 and CDR2: SGHTA, FQGTGA. V lost 5 bases to trimming and J lost 0 bases; unmatched junction nucleotides: 11. The CDR3 coding sequence is TGTGCCAGCAGCCAAAGGCCTGGACTAGCGGGAGGGATCTCCTACGAGCAGTACTTC. Its protein product is CASSQRPGLAGGISYEQYF.

In this sample, this clonotype turned up many times. The V and J genes are TRBV4-1 and TRBJ2-7; a weak D match, TRBD1 (5 bases). The V and J ends lost 5 bases and 2 bases respectively, with 13 bases between them. The germline V gene has CDR1 MGHRA and CDR2 YSYEKL. The CDR3 is 14 amino acids. CDR3 sequence: CASSYRQRAYEQYF. The CDR3 DNA is TGCGCCAGCAGCTACCGACAGAGAGCCTACGAGCAGTACTTC.

By proportion, this clonotype is medium-sized. V usage is TRBV6-2 or TRBV6-3 and J usage is TRBJ1-1, with a tentative D call TRBD1 (6 bases). CDR1 and CDR2 from the germline V gene are MNHEY and SVGEGT. Trimming removed 4 bases from V and 0 bases from J, with 15 bases in between. The CDR3 runs to 16 residues. In DNA form, the CDR3 reads TGTGCCAGCAGTTCAGTGACGACAGGACTGAACACTGAAGCTTTCTTT. Its translation: CASSSVTTGLNTEAFF.

The chain uses TRBV6-8 and TRBJ2-1, with D uncertain. V dropped 0 bases and J dropped 4 bases, with 10 bases sitting between them. CDR3 length equals 15 residues. The germline V gene encodes CDR1 MNHGY and CDR2 SAAAGT. CDR3 region: CASSYSLAGYNEQFF. CDR3 in DNA: TGTGCCAGCAGTTACTCGTTAGCAGGTTACAATGAGCAGTTCTTC.

This clonotype was counted at least ten times. V and J are TRBV19 and TRBJ1-4; D uncertain. The CDR3 consists of 14 residues. The germline CDR1 and CDR2 sequences are LNHDA and SQIVND (reference sequence). V dropped 3 bases and J dropped 5 bases, with 10 bases sitting between them. The chain's CDR3 is CASSISGSNEKLFF. CDR3 coding DNA: TGTGCCAGTAGTATCTCCGGGTCCAATGAAAAACTGTTTTTT.

This clonotype came up many times. The chain combines TRBV11-2 with TRBJ1-2; D ambiguous. Trimming removed 3 bases at V and 10 bases at J, with 15 bases between. The CDR3 is 13 residues long. Per germline, CDR1 SGHAT and CDR2 FQNNGV. CDR3 amino acids: CASSFTLEGDYTF. The CDR3 nucleotides are TGTGCCAGCAGCTTTACTTTGGAGGGTGACTACACCTTC.

This clonotype occurred many times. The rearrangement links TRBV5-1 to TRBJ2-1; unclear D gene. Germline lookup yields CDR1 SGHRS and CDR2 YFSETQ. The CDR3 totals 13 residues. Trimming stripped 3 bases from V and 6 bases from J, with 10 bases between. The CDR3 DNA reads TGCGCCAGCAGCTCAGAGAACAGCAATGAGCAGTTCTTC. This codes for CASSSENSNEQFF.

This clonotype has ten or more counts. The CDR3 region is CAWSSGAEAFF. In DNA form, the CDR3 reads TGTGCCTGGAGTTCGGGGGCTGAAGCTTTCTTT. The rearrangement uses TRBV30 and TRBJ1-1, with D possibly being TRBD1 (5 bases). This CDR3 region has 11 residues. Trimming left V 2 bases short and J 6 bases short, with 7 bases between. CDR1 is GTSNPN, CDR2 SVGIG, per germline (reference sequence). Together with reference TRBV30 and TRBJ1-1, the CDR3 gives the full variable domain: SQTIHQWPATLVQPVGSPLSLECTVEGTSNPNLYWYRQAAGRGLQLLFYSVGIGQISSEVPQNLSASRPQDRQFILSSKKLLLSDSGFYLCAWSSGAEAFFGQGTRLTVV.

This clonotype has at least ten counts. CDR3 loop: CARRTDGETQYF. The CDR3 coding sequence is TGTGCCAGGAGGACCGATGGGGAGACCCAGTACTTC. The J gene is TRBJ2-5, the V gene TRBV2; D remains unclear. CDR1 and CDR2 from the germline V gene are SNHLY and FYNNEI. This CDR3 has 12 residues. V lost 9 bases and J lost 5, with 13 bases in between.